The 17 T cell receptor beta chains listed next were all sequenced from one sample in a study of early T cells in non-severe SARS-CoV-2 infection. TCRdb passed the 5' RACE reads through MiXCR, listing each CDR3 protein once. The sample carries about 68,000 distinct CDR3 sequences, roughly a tenth recorded once. Source material: whole blood. These receptors came from an adult who was a healthcare worker with PCR-confirmed SARS-CoV-2 infection or an uninfected control (not recorded which).

The chain uses TRBV2 and TRBJ2-1, with D unclear. The CDR3 loop spans 13 amino acids. The germline CDR1 and CDR2 sequences are SNHLY and FYNNEI. V lost 4 bases and J 6 bases, leaving 10 bases between the germline ends. The CDR3 region is CASSVGPLNEQFF. For the CDR3, the DNA is TGTGCCAGCAGTGTCGGACCCCTCAATGAGCAGTTCTTC.

This clonotype was recorded a few times. This chain links TRBV15 with TRBJ1-5; maybe TRBD1 (5 bases). The CDR3 runs to 13 residues. With 1 base removed from V and 7 bases from J, the gap between germline ends came to 8 bases. The germline V gene encodes CDR1 LNHNV and CDR2 YYDKDF (reference sequence). This CDR3 reads CATSRVGHQPQHF. For the CDR3, the DNA is TGTGCCACCAGCAGAGTGGGGCACCAGCCCCAGCATTTT.

This clonotype was detected ten times or more. The V and J genes are TRBV28 and TRBJ1-5; 7 bases agree with TRBD1. V lost 11 bases and J lost 6; bases outside the gene matches: 13. Germline V gene sequence: CDR1 MDHEN, CDR2 SYDVKM. The CDR3 has 14 residues. The CDR3 protein is CASAGGKGGQPQHF. CDR3 bases: TGTGCCTCGGCAGGGGGTAAAGGTGGTCAGCCCCAGCATTTT.

CDR3 amino acids: CASSQYTQQFF. DNA for the CDR3: TGTGCCAGCAGCCAATACACGCAGCAGTTCTTC. V is TRBV14 and J is TRBJ2-1; D is unresolved. Germline CDR1 reads SGHDN; CDR2 reads FVKESK. The CDR3 totals 11 residues. Trimming took 2 bases from V and 11 from J, leaving 7 bases between them. Full variable domain (missing parts from reference TRBV14 and TRBJ2-1): EAGVTQFPSHSVIEKGQTVTLRCDPISGHDNLYWYRRVMGKEIKFLLHFVKESKQDESGMPNNRFLAERTGGTYSTLKVQPAELEDSGVYFCASSQYTQQFFGPGTRLTVL.

The chain is built from TRBV5-5 and TRBJ1-1; TRBD1 might be the D (6 bases). Germline V gene lookup returns CDR1 SGHKS and CDR2 YYEKEE (reference sequence). V lost 0 bases to trimming and J lost 3 bases, with 6 bases between them. This CDR3 has 13 residues. As DNA, the CDR3 is TGTGCCAGCAGCTTGGCAGGGGACACTGAAGCTTTCTTT. Protein product: CASSLAGDTEAFF.

The chain couples TRBV27 to TRBJ2-1, with 12 positions matching TRBD2. With 8 bases clipped from V and 0 bases from J, the junction kept 23 bases outside the gene matches. Germline V gives CDR1 MNHEY, CDR2 SMNVEV (reference sequence). The CDR3 contains 22 residues. The CDR3 DNA reads TGTGCCAGCGAACGACAGGGGGCGCCTCTAGCGGGAGGGTATAGCTCCTACAATGAGCAGTTCTTC. As protein: CASERQGAPLAGGYSSYNEQFF.

This clonotype has a handful of counts. The chain has TRBV20-1 and TRBJ1-5; D remains ambiguous. This CDR3 comprises 13 residues. Trimming left V 6 bases short and J 0 bases short, with 9 bases between. Germline V lookup: CDR1 DFQATT, CDR2 SNEGSKA (reference sequence). CDR3 bases: TGCAGTGCCTTCGGAGTTAGCAATCAGCCCCAGCATTTT. Translating it yields CSAFGVSNQPQHF.

The chain recombines TRBV11-2 with TRBJ1-3; the D is unclear. The V gene's germline CDR1 is SGHAT and CDR2 FQNNGV. The CDR3 totals 14 residues. Trimming cost V 3 bases and J 3 bases, with 9 bases left between them. CDR3 bases: TGTGCCAGCAGCTTCCTGAGTTTTGGAAACACCATATATTTT. Translated, it gives CASSFLSFGNTIYF.

The table lists this clonotype with a few counts. The chain has TRBV21-1 and TRBJ1-1; the D segment call TRBD1 is taken from the table without a DNA check. TRBV21-1 is a listed pseudogene. The CDR3 is 14 residues long. The CDR3 bases are TGTGCCAGCAGTGAATTCGGACAGGGGCGGAAGGCTTTCTTT. This sequence encodes CASSEFGQGRKAFF.

The chain recombines TRBV29-1 with TRBJ1-2; D not certain. This CDR3 is 11 amino acids long. Germline V gene lookup returns CDR1 SQVTM and CDR2 ANQGSEA. Between the trimmed V and J ends, which lost 1 base and 8 bases, there was a span of 8 bases. In DNA, the CDR3 is TGCAGCGTTGAAGGACTTAACGGCTACACCTTC. This sequence encodes CSVEGLNGYTF.

The chain uses TRBV27 and TRBJ1-2, with D maybe TRBD1 (6 bases). The length of the CDR3 is 14 residues. Germline CDR1 MNHEY, CDR2 SMNVEV (reference sequence). The ends were cut back, 0 bases at V and 7 bases at J, with 12 bases in the middle. The CDR3 loop reads CASSLSAGVSGYTF. As DNA, the CDR3 is TGTGCCAGCAGTTTATCCGCAGGGGTATCTGGCTACACCTTC.

This clonotype has a count of ten or more. The chain is built from TRBV7-9 and TRBJ2-7, with a tentative D call TRBD1 (6 bases). The CDR3 spans 12 residues. V gave up 5 bases and J gave up 1 base, with 6 bases separating them. Germline CDR1 reads SEHNR; CDR2 reads FQNEAQ (reference sequence). The CDR3 sequence is CASSQGSYEQYF. The CDR3 DNA reads as TGTGCCAGCAGCCAGGGGTCCTACGAGCAGTACTTC. Drawing the rest from reference TRBV7-9 and TRBJ2-7, the complete variable domain is DTGVSQNPRHKITKRGQNVTFRCDPISEHNRLYWYRQTLGQGPEFLTYFQNEAQLEKSRLLSDRFSAERPKGSFSTLEIQRTEQGDSAMYLCASSQGSYEQYFGPGTRLTVT.

This clonotype was counted a few times. The chain recombines TRBV29-1 with TRBJ2-5; a weak D match, TRBD1 (5 bases). This CDR3 has 13 residues. The germline gives CDR1 SQVTM, CDR2 ANQGSEA. V lost 4 bases and J 2 bases, leaving 11 bases between the germline ends. CDR3 bases: TGCAGCGTTGGCTCTTCAGGGCAAGAGACCCAGTACTTC. It encodes CSVGSSGQETQYF.

The rearrangement joins TRBV7-8 to TRBJ2-1; 7 bases fit TRBD2. In germline, CDR1 is SGHVS, CDR2 FQNEAQ. The CDR3 runs 18 residues. V trimming: 3 bases; J trimming: 6 bases; junction bases outside the gene matches: 17. In nucleotides, the CDR3 is TGTGCCAGCAGCTTGGCGATAGAAAGCTTTGGGGAGGGCAATGAGCAGTTCTTC. Protein product: CASSLAIESFGEGNEQFF. Filled out from reference TRBV7-8 and TRBJ2-1, the complete variable domain reads GAGVSQSPRYKVAKRGQDVALRCDPISGHVSLFWYQQALGQGPEFLTYFQNEAQLDKSGLPSDRFFAERPEGSVSTLKIQRTQQEDSAVYLCASSLAIESFGEGNEQFFGPGTRLTVL.

V is TRBV2 and J is TRBJ2-2, with D perhaps given as TRBD1 or TRBD2 (6 bases each). The V end lost 8 bases, the J end lost 7 bases, and 17 bases lay between the germline ends. The CDR3 is made up of 14 amino acids. CDR1 is SNHLY, CDR2 FYNNEI, per germline. CDR3 sequence (DNA): TGTGCCAGCGACCTCCAGGAGGGGGACGGGGAGCTGTTTTTT. The encoded protein is CASDLQEGDGELFF.

A few counts support this clonotype. The rearrangement joins TRBV20-1 to TRBJ2-7; 10 positions match TRBD1. The CDR3 covers 14 residues. With V trimmed by 3 bases and J by 0 bases, 2 bases remained unmatched. Germline loops: CDR1 DFQATT, CDR2 SNEGSKA (reference sequence). The CDR3 DNA sequence: TGCAGTGCTAGTCGACAGGGGGCCTCCTACGAGCAGTACTTC. Residues: CSASRQGASYEQYF.

The chain employs TRBV19 and TRBJ2-7; 7 positions match TRBD1. V shed 2 bases, J shed 3 bases, and the junction held 7 bases outside the gene matches. CDR1 and CDR2 (germline): LNHDA, SQIVND (reference sequence). This CDR3 contains 15 residues. CDR3 sequence: CASSIRVGQRYEQYF. The CDR3 DNA reads TGTGCCAGTAGTATACGGGTGGGACAGCGCTACGAGCAGTACTTC.